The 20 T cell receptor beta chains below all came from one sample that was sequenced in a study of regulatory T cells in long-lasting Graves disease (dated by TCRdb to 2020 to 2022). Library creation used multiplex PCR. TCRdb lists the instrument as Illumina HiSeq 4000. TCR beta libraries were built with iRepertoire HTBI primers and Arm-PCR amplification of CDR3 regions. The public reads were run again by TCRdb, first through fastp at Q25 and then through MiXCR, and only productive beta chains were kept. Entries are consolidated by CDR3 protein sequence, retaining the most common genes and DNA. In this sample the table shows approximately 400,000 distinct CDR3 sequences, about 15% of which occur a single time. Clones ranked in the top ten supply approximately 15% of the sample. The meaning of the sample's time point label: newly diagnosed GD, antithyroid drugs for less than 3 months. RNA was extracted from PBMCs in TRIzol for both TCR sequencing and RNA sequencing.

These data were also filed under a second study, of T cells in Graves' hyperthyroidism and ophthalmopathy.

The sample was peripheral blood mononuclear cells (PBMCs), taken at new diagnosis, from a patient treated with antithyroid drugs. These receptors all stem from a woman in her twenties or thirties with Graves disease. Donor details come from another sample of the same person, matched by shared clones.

As DNA, the CDR3 is TGTGCCAGCAGCCGGTCCTCCGGGCCCACAGCAGGCTACACCTTC. Protein sequence: CASSRSSGPTAGYTF. The chain is built from TRBV7-3 and TRBJ1-2; D is undetermined. This CDR3 has 15 residues. Trimming stripped 5 bases from V and 8 bases from J, with 21 bases between. Germline V gene lookup returns CDR1 SGHTA and CDR2 FQGTGA. Full variable domain (remainder filled in from reference TRBV7-3 and TRBJ1-2): GAGVSQTPSNKVTEKGKYVELRCDPISGHTALYWYRQSLGQGPEFLIYFQGTGAADDSGLPNDRFFAVRPEGSVSTLKIQRTERGDSAVYLCASSRSSGPTAGYTFGSGTRLTVV.

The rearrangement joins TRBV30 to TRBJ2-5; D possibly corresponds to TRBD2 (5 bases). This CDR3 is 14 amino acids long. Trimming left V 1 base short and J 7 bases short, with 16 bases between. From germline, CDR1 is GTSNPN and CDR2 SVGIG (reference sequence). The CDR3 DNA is TGTGCCTGGAGTGACTCAGGAGGTGAACCGACCCAGTACTTC. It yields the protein CAWSDSGGEPTQYF.

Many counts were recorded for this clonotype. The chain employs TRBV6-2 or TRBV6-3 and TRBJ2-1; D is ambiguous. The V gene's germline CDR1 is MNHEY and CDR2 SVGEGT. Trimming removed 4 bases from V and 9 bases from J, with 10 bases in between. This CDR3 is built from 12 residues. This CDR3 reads CASSFPRGEQFF. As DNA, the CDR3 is TGTGCCAGCAGTTTCCCCCGCGGTGAGCAGTTCTTC.

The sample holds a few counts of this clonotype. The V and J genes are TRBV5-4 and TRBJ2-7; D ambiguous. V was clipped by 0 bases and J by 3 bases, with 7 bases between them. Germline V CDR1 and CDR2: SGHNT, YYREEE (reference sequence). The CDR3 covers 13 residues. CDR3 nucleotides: TGTGCCAGCAGCTTGGGATTATTCTACGAGCAGTACTTC. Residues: CASSLGLFYEQYF.

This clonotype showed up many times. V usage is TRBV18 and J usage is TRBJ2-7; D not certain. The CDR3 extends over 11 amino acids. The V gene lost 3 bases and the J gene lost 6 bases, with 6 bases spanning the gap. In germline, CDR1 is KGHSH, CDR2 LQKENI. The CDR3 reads CASSPKTEQYF. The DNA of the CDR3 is TGTGCCAGCTCACCCAAAACCGAGCAGTACTTC.

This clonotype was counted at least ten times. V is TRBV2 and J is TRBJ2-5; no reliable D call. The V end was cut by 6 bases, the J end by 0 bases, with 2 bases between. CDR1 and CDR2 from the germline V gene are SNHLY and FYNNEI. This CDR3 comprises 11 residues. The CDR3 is CASSYQETQYF. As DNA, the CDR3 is TGTGCCAGCAGCTACCAAGAGACCCAGTACTTC.

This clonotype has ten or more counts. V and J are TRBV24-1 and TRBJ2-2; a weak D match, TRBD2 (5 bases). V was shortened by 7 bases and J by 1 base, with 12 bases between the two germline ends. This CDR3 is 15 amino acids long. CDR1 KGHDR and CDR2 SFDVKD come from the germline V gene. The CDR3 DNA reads TGTGCCACCAGCCCCTGGGGAGAGAACACCGGGGAGCTGTTTTTT. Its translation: CATSPWGENTGELFF.

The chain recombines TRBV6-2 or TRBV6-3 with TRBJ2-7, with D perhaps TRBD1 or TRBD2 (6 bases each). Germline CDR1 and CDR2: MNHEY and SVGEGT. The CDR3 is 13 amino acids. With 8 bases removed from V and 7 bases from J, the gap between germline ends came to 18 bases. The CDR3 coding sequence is TGTGCCAGCGGCCCCATTTGGGGGGCGGAGCAGTACTTC. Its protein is CASGPIWGAEQYF.

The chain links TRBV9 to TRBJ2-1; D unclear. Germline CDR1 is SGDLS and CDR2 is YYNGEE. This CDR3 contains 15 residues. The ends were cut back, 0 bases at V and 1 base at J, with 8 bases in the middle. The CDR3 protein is CASSVVGSSYNEQFF. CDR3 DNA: TGTGCCAGCAGCGTAGTGGGCAGTTCCTACAATGAGCAGTTCTTC.

The CDR3 is CASSIDRATVNQPQHF. The DNA for the CDR3 is TGTGCCAGTAGTATCGACAGGGCTACCGTCAATCAGCCCCAGCATTTT. The rearrangement joins TRBV19 to TRBJ1-5; 7 bases fit TRBD1. Germline lookup yields CDR1 LNHDA and CDR2 SQIVND (reference sequence). There are 16 residues in the CDR3. V lost 3 bases to trimming and J lost 3 bases; unmatched junction nucleotides: 8.

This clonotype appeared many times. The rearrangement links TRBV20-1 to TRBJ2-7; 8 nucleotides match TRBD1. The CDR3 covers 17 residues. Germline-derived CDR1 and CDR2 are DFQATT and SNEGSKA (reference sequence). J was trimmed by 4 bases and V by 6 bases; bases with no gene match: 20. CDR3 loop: CSATDRVGGRSGYEQYF. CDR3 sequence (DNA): TGCAGTGCCACGGACAGGGTTGGTGGGAGGTCAGGTTACGAGCAGTACTTC.

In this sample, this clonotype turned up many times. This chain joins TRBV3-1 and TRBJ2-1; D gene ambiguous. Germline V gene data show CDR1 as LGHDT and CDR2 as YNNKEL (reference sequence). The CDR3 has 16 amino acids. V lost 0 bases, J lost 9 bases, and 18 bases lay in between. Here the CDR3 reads CASSQDRLGAVGEQFF. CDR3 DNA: TGTGCCAGCAGCCAAGATAGGCTAGGAGCAGTCGGTGAGCAGTTCTTC.

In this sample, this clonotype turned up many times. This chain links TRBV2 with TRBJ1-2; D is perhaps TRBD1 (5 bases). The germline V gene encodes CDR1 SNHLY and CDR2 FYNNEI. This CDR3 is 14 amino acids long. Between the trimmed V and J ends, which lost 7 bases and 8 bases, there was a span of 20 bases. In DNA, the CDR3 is TGTGCCAGCACTGGAGCAGGGAGTCTGTTCGGCTACACCTTC. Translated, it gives CASTGAGSLFGYTF.

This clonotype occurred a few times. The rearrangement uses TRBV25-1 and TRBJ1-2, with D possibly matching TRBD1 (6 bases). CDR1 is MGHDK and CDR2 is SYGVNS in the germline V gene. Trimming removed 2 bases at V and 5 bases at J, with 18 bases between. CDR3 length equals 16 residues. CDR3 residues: CASSERYRDTLYGYTF. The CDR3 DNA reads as TGTGCCAGCAGTGAACGATACCGGGACACCCTTTATGGCTACACCTTC.

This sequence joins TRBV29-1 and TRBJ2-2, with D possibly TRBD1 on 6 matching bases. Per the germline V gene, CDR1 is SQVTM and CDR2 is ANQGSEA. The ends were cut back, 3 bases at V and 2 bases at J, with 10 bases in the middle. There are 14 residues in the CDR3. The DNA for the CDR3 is TGCAGCGTTGATATAGGGGGAAACACCGGGGAGCTGTTTTTT. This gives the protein CSVDIGGNTGELFF.

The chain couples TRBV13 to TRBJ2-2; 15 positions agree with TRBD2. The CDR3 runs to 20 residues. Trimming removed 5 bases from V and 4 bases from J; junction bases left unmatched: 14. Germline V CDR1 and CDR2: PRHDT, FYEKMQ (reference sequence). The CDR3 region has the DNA TGTGCCAGCAGCACAAGTCACCCCGGGACTAGCGGGAGGAGCACCGGGGAGCTGTTTTTT. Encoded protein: CASSTSHPGTSGRSTGELFF.

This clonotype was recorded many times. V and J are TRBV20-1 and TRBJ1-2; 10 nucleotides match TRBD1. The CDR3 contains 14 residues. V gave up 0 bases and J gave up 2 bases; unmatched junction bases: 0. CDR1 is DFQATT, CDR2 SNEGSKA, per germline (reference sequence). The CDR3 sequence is CSAREGQGNYGYTF. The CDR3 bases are TGCAGTGCTAGAGAGGGACAGGGGAACTATGGCTACACCTTC.

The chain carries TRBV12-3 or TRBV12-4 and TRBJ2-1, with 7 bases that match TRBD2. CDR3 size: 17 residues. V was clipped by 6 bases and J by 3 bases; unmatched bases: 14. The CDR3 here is CASSSLSGWGGYNEQFF. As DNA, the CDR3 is TGTGCCAGCAGCTCCCTTAGCGGTTGGGGGGGCTACAATGAGCAGTTCTTC.

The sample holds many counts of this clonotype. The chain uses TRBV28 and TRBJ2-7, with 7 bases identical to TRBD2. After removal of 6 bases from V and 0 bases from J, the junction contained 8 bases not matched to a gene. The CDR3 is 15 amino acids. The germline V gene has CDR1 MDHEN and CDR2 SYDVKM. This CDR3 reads CASRYYSGNSYEQYF. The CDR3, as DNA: TGTGCCAGCAGATACTACAGCGGGAACTCCTACGAGCAGTACTTC.

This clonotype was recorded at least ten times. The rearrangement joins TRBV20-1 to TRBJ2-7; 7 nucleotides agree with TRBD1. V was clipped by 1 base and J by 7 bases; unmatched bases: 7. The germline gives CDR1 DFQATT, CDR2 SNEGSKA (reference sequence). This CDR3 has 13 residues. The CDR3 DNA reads TGCAGTGCTAGAGCCATGGACAGGACAGAGCAGTACTTC. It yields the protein CSARAMDRTEQYF.